These 16 T cell receptor beta chains originate from one sample sequenced in a study of blood T cell repertoires in COVID-19. Sequencing used immunoSEQ multiplex PCR; TCRdb keeps in-frame clones, though not all of them. This sample has 150,000 to 250,000 clones, with roughly 80% found just once. The sequencing input was peripheral blood. These receptors were obtained from a woman aged 40-49 years with COVID-19, enrolled during active disease.

This chain connects TRBV6-5 to TRBJ1-5; TRBD1 is a possible D gene (6 bases). CDR1 and CDR2 from the germline V gene are MNHEY and SVGAGI. With 7 bases removed from V and 0 bases from J, the gap between germline ends came to 10 bases. The CDR3 contains 14 residues. The CDR3 nucleotides read TGTGCCAGCAACAGGGCCGATAGCAATCAGCCCCAGCATTTT. This gives the protein CASNRADSNQPQHF.

The chain employs TRBV27 and TRBJ2-7, with TRBD2 identical over 8 bases. The CDR3 consists of 16 residues. The germline gives CDR1 MNHEY, CDR2 SMNVEV (reference sequence). The J segment lost 1 base and the V segment lost 6 bases, leaving 11 bases of the junction unmatched. CDR3 residues: CASRPGKSGGSYEQYF. The CDR3 nucleotides read TGTGCCAGCAGACCGGGGAAAAGCGGGGGTTCCTACGAGCAGTACTTC.

The rearrangement links TRBV21-1 to TRBJ2-3; the table calls TRBD2, which could not be checked here. TRBV21-1 constitutes a pseudogene. The CDR3 extends over 15 amino acids. DNA of the CDR3: TGTGCCAGCAGCAAAGGTGGCGGGCCGTTAGATACGCAGTATTTT. This sequence encodes CASSKGGGPLDTQYF.

The rearrangement joins TRBV3-1 (or the pseudogene TRBV3-2) to TRBJ1-1; possibly TRBD1 for D (6 bases). This CDR3 has 14 residues. The germline gives CDR1 LGHDT, CDR2 YNNKEL (reference sequence). The V end was cut by 4 bases, the J end by 5 bases, with 14 bases between. The CDR3 DNA reads TGTGCCAGCAGCCCAGCGGGGACACCTACTGAAGCTTTCTTT. Protein: CASSPAGTPTEAFF.

V usage is TRBV24-1 and J usage is TRBJ2-3; 8 bases line up with TRBD2. J lost 5 bases, V lost 11 bases, and 8 bases had no gene match. The CDR3 is 13 amino acids. CDR1 is KGHDR and CDR2 is SFDVKD in the germline V gene. CDR3 sequence: CAISGGARDTQYF. The CDR3 DNA sequence: TGTGCCATCTCGGGGGGGGCGAGAGATACGCAGTATTTT.

This chain uses TRBV19 with TRBJ1-1; weak D call: TRBD1 (5 bases). The germline gives CDR1 LNHDA, CDR2 SQIVND (reference sequence). Trimming removed 3 bases at V and 0 bases at J, with 17 bases between. The CDR3 contains 17 residues. CDR3 residues: CASSIGGAGAMNTEAFF. The DNA of the CDR3 is TGTGCCAGTAGTATCGGGGGAGCGGGTGCCATGAACACTGAAGCTTTCTTT.

The gene calls are TRBV9 and TRBJ1-5; D is perhaps TRBD1 (5 bases). Germline V gene data show CDR1 as SGDLS and CDR2 as YYNGEE. V lost 0 bases and J 0 bases, leaving 7 bases between the germline ends. The CDR3 runs 15 residues. In nucleotides, the CDR3 is TGTGCCAGCAGCGTAGGGGGACTTAGCAATCAGCCCCAGCATTTT. As protein: CASSVGGLSNQPQHF.

The chain combines TRBV5-4 with TRBJ2-2; no firm D call. CDR3 length: 15 amino acids. Germline V lookup: CDR1 SGHNT, CDR2 YYREEE (reference sequence). The V end lost 2 bases, the J end lost 6 bases, and 14 bases lay between the germline ends. As DNA, the CDR3 is TGTGCCAGCAGCTTCTACCGGTCGGGTCCCGGGGAGCTGTTTTTT. Its protein is CASSFYRSGPGELFF.

This rearrangement joins TRBV4-2 to TRBJ1-4; no clear D. With 1 base removed from V and 7 bases from J, the gap between germline ends came to 13 bases. The CDR3 runs to 15 residues. Germline V gene lookup returns CDR1 LGHNA and CDR2 YNFKEQ. Here the CDR3 DNA reads TGTGCCAGCAGCCAAGGAGGAGGGAGGCTTGAAAAACTGTTTTTT. Translating gives CASSQGGGRLEKLFF.

The CDR3 is CSVGSEVFGPEQYF. The CDR3 DNA is TGCAGCGTTGGGTCCGAGGTATTTGGCCCCGAGCAGTACTTC. The chain recombines TRBV29-1 with TRBJ2-7; no definite D call. CDR3 length: 14 residues. The V and J ends lost 4 bases and 6 bases respectively, with 19 bases between them. Germline V gives CDR1 SQVTM, CDR2 ANQGSEA.

The chain carries TRBV7-9 and TRBJ1-2, with unresolved D. CDR3 length: 14 amino acids. Germline V gene lookup returns CDR1 SEHNR and CDR2 FQNEAQ (reference sequence). V lost 0 bases and J lost 4, with 9 bases in between. The DNA for the CDR3 is TGTGCCAGCAGCTTAGCGGAGACTATCTATGGCTACACCTTC. The encoded protein is CASSLAETIYGYTF.

The chain employs TRBV10-2 and TRBJ1-2; D gene uncertain. Germline V gene sequence: CDR1 WSHSY, CDR2 SAAADI. V shed 2 bases and J shed 3 bases, with 4 bases lying between them. The CDR3 totals 12 residues. This CDR3 reads CASSEADYGYTF. The CDR3 DNA reads TGCGCCAGCAGTGAGGCAGACTATGGCTACACCTTC.

The chain is built from TRBV7-2 and TRBJ2-2, with D perhaps TRBD2 (6 bases). V lost 11 bases and J 4 bases, leaving 17 bases between the germline ends. This CDR3 has 14 residues. From germline, CDR1 is SGHTA and CDR2 FQGNSA. CDR3 nucleotide sequence: TGTGCCGGGAGCCGGGACTTAATCACCGGGGAGCTGTTTTTT. Its translation is CAGSRDLITGELFF.

The V call is TRBV18, the J call TRBJ2-7; the match to TRBD2 covers 12 bases. The CDR3 is made up of 16 amino acids. Germline CDR1 reads KGHSH; CDR2 reads LQKENI. V trimming: 0 bases; J trimming: 3 bases; junction bases outside the gene matches: 3. The CDR3 is CASSPPGLAGLYEQYF. The CDR3 nucleotides read TGTGCCAGCTCACCACCCGGACTAGCGGGGCTCTACGAGCAGTACTTC.

V gene TRBV27 combines with J gene TRBJ2-7, with 9 nucleotides matching TRBD2. V trimming: 0 bases; J trimming: 3 bases; junction bases outside the gene matches: 6. This CDR3 spans 16 amino acids. The germline V gene encodes CDR1 MNHEY and CDR2 SMNVEV (reference sequence). CDR3 protein: CASSLSPAGGYYEQYF. The CDR3 bases are TGTGCCAGCAGTTTATCGCCAGCGGGGGGCTACTACGAGCAGTACTTC.

The J gene is TRBJ2-1, the V gene TRBV5-6, with D maybe TRBD2 (5 bases). Germline V gives CDR1 SGHDT, CDR2 YYEEEE. The CDR3 runs to 13 residues. Trimming cost V 3 bases and J 7 bases, with 11 bases left between them. Here the CDR3 reads CASSSRGLNEQFF. CDR3 DNA sequence: TGTGCCAGCAGCTCCCGGGGATTGAATGAGCAGTTCTTC.